The T cell receptor beta chain under discussion was sequenced for a study of T cells after yellow fever vaccination. From the 5' RACE reads, TCRdb called clonotypes with MiXCR, one entry per CDR3 protein. The sample shows 300,000 or so distinct CDR3 sequences, around 8.6% of them seen only once. The study's findings and limits: The study found a weaker secondary response that peaked faster, day 5 versus 15.

Concerning this clonotype itself: Antigen: not known.

Germline values: CDR1 SGHTA, CDR2 FQGNSA. The CDR3 is 15 residues long. Losses at the gene ends were 3 bases for V and 2 bases for J; bases not matched to a gene: 5. The specimen comprised CD4+ T cells sorted from PBMCs, sampled 5 days after the yellow fever booster vaccination. This receptor was identified in a man younger than 35 who received the YFV17D yellow fever vaccine. V is TRBV7-2 and J is TRBJ2-3, with TRBD2 matching over 7 bases. CDR3: CASSFSGPPTDTQYF. In DNA form, the CDR3 reads TGTGCCAGCAGCTTTAGCGGGCCCCCCACAGATACGCAGTATTTT.